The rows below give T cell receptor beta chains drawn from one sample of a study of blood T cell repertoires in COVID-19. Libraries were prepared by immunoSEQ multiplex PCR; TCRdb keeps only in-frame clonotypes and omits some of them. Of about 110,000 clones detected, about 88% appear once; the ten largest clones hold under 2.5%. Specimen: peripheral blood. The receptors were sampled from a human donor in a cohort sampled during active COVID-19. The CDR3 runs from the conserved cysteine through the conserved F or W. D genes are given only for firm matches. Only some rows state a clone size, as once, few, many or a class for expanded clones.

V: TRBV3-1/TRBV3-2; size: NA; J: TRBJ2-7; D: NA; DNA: TGTGCCAGCAGCCAACAGAGCGTCAATAGCGAGCAGTACTTC; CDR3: CASSQQSVNSEQYF
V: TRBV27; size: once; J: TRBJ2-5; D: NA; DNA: TGTGCCAGCAGTTTCCTTGGGGGGGAGACCCAGTACTTC; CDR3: CASSFLGGETQYF
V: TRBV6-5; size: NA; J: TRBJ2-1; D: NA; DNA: TGTGCCAGCAGAAGCGACCGGAGCTCCTACAATGAGCAGTTCTTC; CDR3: CASRSDRSSYNEQFF
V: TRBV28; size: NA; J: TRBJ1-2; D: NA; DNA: TGTGCCAGCAGTTTACTGGCGGGACTCTATGGCTACACCTTC; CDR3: CASSLLAGLYGYTF
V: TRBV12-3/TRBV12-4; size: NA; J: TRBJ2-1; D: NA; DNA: TGTGCCAGCACCAAAAACAGTTACAATGAGCAGTTCTTC; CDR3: CASTKNSYNEQFF
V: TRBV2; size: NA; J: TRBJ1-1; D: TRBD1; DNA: TGTGCCAGCAAGCCTCAGGGACAGCTGAACACTGAAGCTTTCTTT; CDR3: CASKPQGQLNTEAFF
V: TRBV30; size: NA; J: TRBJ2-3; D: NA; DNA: TGTGCCTGGAGTCTCGCAGATACGCAGTATTTT; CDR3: CAWSLADTQYF
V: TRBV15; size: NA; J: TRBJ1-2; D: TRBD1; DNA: TGTGCCACCAGCAGGGGACAGGGATTTGGGTACACCTTC; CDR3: CATSRGQGFGYTF
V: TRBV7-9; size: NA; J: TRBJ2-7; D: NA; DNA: TGTGCCAGCAGTTCGGACTATTCCCCTATGGGGCCGACTAACGAGCAGTACTTC; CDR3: CASSSDYSPMGPTNEQYF
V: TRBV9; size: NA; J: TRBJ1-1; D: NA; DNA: TGTGCCAGCAGCGCCCAAACAGGCCTGAACACTGAAGCTTTCTTT; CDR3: CASSAQTGLNTEAFF
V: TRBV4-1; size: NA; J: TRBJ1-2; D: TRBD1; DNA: TGCGCCAGCAGCCAAGTTAGGGGGCAGAACTATGGCTACACCTTC; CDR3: CASSQVRGQNYGYTF
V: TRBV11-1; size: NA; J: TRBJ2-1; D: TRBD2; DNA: TGTGCCAGCAGCTTCTCGGGACTAGCGGCCAATGAGCAGTTCTTC; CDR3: CASSFSGLAANEQFF
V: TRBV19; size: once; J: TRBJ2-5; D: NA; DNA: TGTGCCAGTAGTTCTCCCGGACGGGAGACTCAAGAGACCCAGTACTTC; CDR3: CASSSPGRETQETQYF
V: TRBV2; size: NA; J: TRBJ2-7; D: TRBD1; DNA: TGTGCCAGCAGTTTTGGACAGGTTCCCCACGAGCAGTACTTC; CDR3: CASSFGQVPHEQYF
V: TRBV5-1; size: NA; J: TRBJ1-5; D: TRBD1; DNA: TGCGCCAGCAGCTTTGGAGTGACAGGGGGCAATCAGCCCCAGCATTTT; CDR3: CASSFGVTGGNQPQHF
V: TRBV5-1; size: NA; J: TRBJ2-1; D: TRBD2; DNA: TGCGCCAGCGGGAAATGGACTAGCGATGATGAGCAGTTCTTC; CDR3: CASGKWTSDDEQFF
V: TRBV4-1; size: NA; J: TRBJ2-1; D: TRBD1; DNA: TGCGCCAGCAGCCAGGCTACAGGGGTAGACAATGAGCAGTTCTTC; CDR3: CASSQATGVDNEQFF
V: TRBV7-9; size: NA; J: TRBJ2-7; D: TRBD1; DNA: TGTGCCAGCAGCCAACGACAGGGGGTCTCCTACGAGCAGTACTTC; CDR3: CASSQRQGVSYEQYF
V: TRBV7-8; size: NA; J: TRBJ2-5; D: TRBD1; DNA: TGTGCCAGCAGCACCCGGACAGGGATAATGGGGACCCAGTACTTC; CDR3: CASSTRTGIMGTQYF
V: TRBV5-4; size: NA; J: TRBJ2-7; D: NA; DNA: TGTGCCAGCAGCTTATCAGGGAAGGGGAACGAGCAGTACTTC; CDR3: CASSLSGKGNEQYF
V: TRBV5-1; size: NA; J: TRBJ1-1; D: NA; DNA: TGCGCCAGCAGCTTGGGGCGGGAAGCTTTCTTT; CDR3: CASSLGREAFF
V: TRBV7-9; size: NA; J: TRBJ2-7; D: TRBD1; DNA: TGTGCCAGCAGCTCGACAGGGCGACGCTACGAGCAGTACTTC; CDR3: CASSSTGRRYEQYF
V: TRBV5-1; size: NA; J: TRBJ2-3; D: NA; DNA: TGCGCCAGCAGCTCAGGGGGGTACACAGATACGCAGTATTTT; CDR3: CASSSGGYTDTQYF
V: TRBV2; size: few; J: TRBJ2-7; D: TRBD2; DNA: TGTGCCAGCAGTGCCCGGACTAGCGGGAGGTACGAGCAGTACTTC; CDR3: CASSARTSGRYEQYF
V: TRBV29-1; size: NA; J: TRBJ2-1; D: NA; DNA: TGCAGCGTTGAGTGGGTATTGGGGGGGCACAATGAGCAGTTCTTC; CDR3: CSVEWVLGGHNEQFF
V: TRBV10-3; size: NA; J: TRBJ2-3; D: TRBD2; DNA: TGTGCCATCAGTGAGGGGACTAGCGGGAGAGGAGATACGCAGTATTTT; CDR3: CAISEGTSGRGDTQYF
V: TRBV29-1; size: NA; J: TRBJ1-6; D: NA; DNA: TGCAGCGTTGGCCAGGATCATTCACCCCTCCACTTT; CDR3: CSVGQDHSPLHF
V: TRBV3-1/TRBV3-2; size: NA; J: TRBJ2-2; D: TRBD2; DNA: TGTGCCAGCAGCCCCGGGCCTAGCGGGGCCCCGAACAACACCGGGGAGCTGTTTTTT; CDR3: CASSPGPSGAPNNTGELFF
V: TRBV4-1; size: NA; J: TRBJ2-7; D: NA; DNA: TGCGCCAGCAGCCATCCCGGAGGGGCTGAGCTAAGCGAGCAGTACTTC; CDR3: CASSHPGGAELSEQYF
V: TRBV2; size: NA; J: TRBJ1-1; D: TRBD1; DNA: TGTGCCTCACAGGGGGAGCGGAACACTGAAGCTTTCTTT; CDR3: CASQGERNTEAFF